The clone carrying this T cell receptor beta chain showed up just a few times. The time point was: newly diagnosed GD, antithyroid drugs for less than 3 months. From PBMCs, RNA was extracted and then used to make the TCR library. The sample originates from a study of regulatory T cells in long-lasting Graves disease. With iRepertoire HTBI primers and Arm-PCR of CDR3 regions, TCR beta libraries were built. TCRdb called the multiplex PCR reads again in MiXCR, with one record for every CDR3 protein. The sample holds roughly 500,000 distinct CDR3 sequences, about 14% seen once. There are 17 residues in the CDR3. The junction had 6 bases not matched to a gene; V was cut back by 2 bases and J by 2 bases. Germline lookup yields CDR1 ENHRY and CDR2 SYGVKD. This sample was also put to use in a study of T cells in Graves' hyperthyroidism and ophthalmopathy.

The specimen comprised peripheral blood mononuclear cells (PBMCs), sampled at new diagnosis, from a patient treated with antithyroid drugs. This rearrangement joins TRBV10-3 to TRBJ2-4; 10 bases line up with TRBD1. The clonotype comes from a young man with Graves disease. In DNA, the CDR3 is TGTGCCATCAGTGAGGACAGGGGGCGTAGTCCCAAAAACATTCAGTACTTC. Its translation is CAISEDRGRSPKNIQYF.